These T cell receptor beta chains were read from a single sample in a study of Tregs in tolerant kidney transplant recipients. Using immunoSEQ multiplex PCR, the repertoire was profiled, and TCRdb retains in-frame clones only, with some absent. The sample carries some 70,000 clones, roughly 92% recorded once. Sequencing was performed on CD8+ T cells from blood, taken before the transplant. Source of these receptors: a human donor who received a combined kidney and bone marrow transplant. CDR3s include the opening cysteine and the closing phenylalanine or tryptophan. The order of the fields is clone size, D gene, J gene, V gene, CDR3 DNA, CDR3 protein. D genes are given only for firm matches. Where a row states a size, it is once, few, many or the class of an expanded clone; other rows omit it.

NA | NA | TRBJ2-7 | TRBV21-1 | TGTGCCAGCAGCAAACAGGGGGCGGTAGCCTACGAGCAGTACTTC | CASSKQGAVAYEQYF
NA | TRBD2 | TRBJ2-3 | TRBV7-3 | TGTGCCAGCAGTCCTGCATGGGTAGCGGGGGCTCGAGATACGCAGTATTTT | CASSPAWVAGARDTQYF
NA | NA | TRBJ2-5 | TRBV6-5 | TGTGCCAGCAGTTATCAGGCTCTGGAGACCCAGTACTTC | CASSYQALETQYF
NA | TRBD1 | TRBJ2-3 | TRBV7-3 | TGTGCCAGCAGCCGTACAGGGGGCACAGATACGCAGTATTTT | CASSRTGGTDTQYF
NA | NA | TRBJ1-1 | TRBV6-6 | TGTGCCAGCAGTCACCCGGGAACTGAAGCTTTCTTT | CASSHPGTEAFF
NA | NA | TRBJ2-2 | TRBV9 | TGTGCCAGCAGCGTAGGCACTACCACCGGGGAGCTGTTTTTT | CASSVGTTTGELFF
NA | TRBD2 | TRBJ2-7 | TRBV5-6 | TGTGCCAGCAAGGATCTAGCGGGAGGCGAGCAGTACTTC | CASKDLAGGEQYF
NA | TRBD1 | TRBJ1-1 | TRBV5-1 | TGCGCCAGCAGCTTGGAGGGGACAGGGGATGGCACTGAAGCTTTCTTT | CASSLEGTGDGTEAFF
NA | NA | TRBJ2-7 | TRBV5-1 | TGCGCCAGCAGCTATGGGACAATGGGCTACGAGCAGTACTTC | CASSYGTMGYEQYF
NA | NA | TRBJ1-3 | TRBV6-5 | TGTGCCAGCAGTTACGGGGCGGGAAACACCATATATTTT | CASSYGAGNTIYF
NA | TRBD2 | TRBJ2-1 | TRBV5-6 | TGTGCCAGCAGCTCTTCGGGTAGCGGGAGGGCCAATGAGCAGTTCTTC | CASSSSGSGRANEQFF
NA | NA | TRBJ2-7 | TRBV6-5 | TGTGCCAGCAGTTACTTTTCAGGGCGAGACTACGAGCAGTACTTC | CASSYFSGRDYEQYF
NA | NA | TRBJ1-4 | TRBV11-2 | TGTGCCAGCAGCTACCGGCTAGGAGAGGATGAAAAACTGTTTTTT | CASSYRLGEDEKLFF
NA | TRBD2 | TRBJ2-7 | TRBV6-5 | TGTGCCAGCAGTTACAAGGGAGGGGCGGCCTCCTACGAGCAGTACTTC | CASSYKGGAASYEQYF
NA | TRBD1 | TRBJ1-2 | TRBV13 | TGTGCCAGCAGCCGCGGGACAGGGGACTATGGCTACACCTTC | CASSRGTGDYGYTF
NA | NA | TRBJ2-3 | TRBV2 | TGTGCCAGCAGTGAAGCTGAGGATACGCAGTATTTT | CASSEAEDTQYF
once | NA | TRBJ2-7 | TRBV5-1 | TGCGCCAGCAGCTTGGTTGGGGGCACAATGGACGAGCAGTACTTC | CASSLVGGTMDEQYF
once | TRBD1 | TRBJ1-1 | TRBV27 | TGTGCCAGCAGTGACAGGGCTGACACTGAAGCTTTCTTT | CASSDRADTEAFF
NA | NA | TRBJ1-2 | TRBV9 | TGTGCCAGCAGCGTAGGAGGCTCTGGTGGCTACACCTTC | CASSVGGSGGYTF
NA | TRBD2 | TRBJ2-5 | TRBV7-3 | TGTGCCAGCAGCTTAGAGCTAGCGGGGGGCACAGAGACCCAGTACTTC | CASSLELAGGTETQYF
NA | TRBD1 | TRBJ1-1 | TRBV5-1 | TGCGCCAGCAGCCCACGACAGGGGGCAGTCACTGAAGCTTTCTTT | CASSPRQGAVTEAFF
NA | TRBD1 | TRBJ1-1 | TRBV27 | TGTGCCAGTCGGACAGGGCCCACTGAAGCTTTCTTT | CASRTGPTEAFF
NA | TRBD1 | TRBJ2-2 | TRBV5-1 | TGCGCCAGCAGCTCGGGTACAGGGGCCGGGGAGCTGTTTTTT | CASSSGTGAGELFF
NA | TRBD2 | TRBJ2-7 | TRBV9 | TGTGCCAGCAGCCCAACGGGGGGGGGCGAGCAGTACTTC | CASSPTGGGEQYF
NA | TRBD2 | TRBJ2-1 | TRBV4-1 | TGCGCCAGCAGCCAAGGAAGGGCGGGACTAGCGAGATCCTACAATGAGCAGTTCTTC | CASSQGRAGLARSYNEQFF
NA | TRBD1 | TRBJ2-7 | TRBV30 | TGTGCCTGGAGCGCTGGACAGGGGGGCGAGCAGTACTTC | CAWSAGQGGEQYF
few | TRBD1 | TRBJ2-3 | TRBV30 | TGTGCCTGGAGTAAGGGACAGGCTTCATTAGATACGCAGTATTTT | CAWSKGQASLDTQYF
NA | NA | TRBJ2-3 | TRBV7-8 | TGTGCCAGCAGCTTAACCGATGGGGGGAGCACAGATACGCAGTATTTT | CASSLTDGGSTDTQYF
NA | TRBD2 | TRBJ2-1 | TRBV4-3 | TGCGCCAGCAGCCAAGATGGGGTAGCGGGGGATGATGAGCAGTTCTTC | CASSQDGVAGDDEQFF
NA | NA | TRBJ2-5 | TRBV28 | TGTGCCAGCAGCCCCCTCCGCGGGGCAACGCAGACCGAAGAGACCCAGTACTTC | CASSPLRGATQTEETQYF
few | NA | TRBJ1-4 | TRBV6-1 | TGTGCCAGCAGTGGAGGGAAACTGTTTTTT | CASSGGKLFF
NA | NA | TRBJ2-5 | TRBV10-3 | TGTGCCATCAGTGACGGGGCCGGGGGGCTCCAAGAGACCCAGTACTTC | CAISDGAGGLQETQYF
NA | TRBD2 | TRBJ2-7 | TRBV7-9 | TGTGCCAGCAGCTTTAGTCAAGCGGGAGCAACCGTCCCAGAGCAGTACTTC | CASSFSQAGATVPEQYF
NA | TRBD1 | TRBJ1-1 | TRBV7-2 | TGTGCCAGCGCTACAGGGGGAACTGAAGCTTTCTTT | CASATGGTEAFF
few | TRBD1 | TRBJ2-6 | TRBV4-3 | TGCGCCAGCAGCCTAGGGACAGGGGGCGCTGGGGCCAACGTCCTGACTTTC | CASSLGTGGAGANVLTF
NA | NA | TRBJ2-7 | TRBV15 | TGTGCCACCAGCAGCTTTCCCGGGAGCTACGAGCAGTACTTC | CATSSFPGSYEQYF
NA | NA | TRBJ2-7 | TRBV7-8 | TGTGCCAGCAGCTTAGCCCGTGTAGGGGGCTACGAGCAGTACTTC | CASSLARVGGYEQYF
few | NA | TRBJ2-7 | TRBV19 | TGTGCCAGTAGTATAGCGGGATCCGACTACGAGCAGTACTTC | CASSIAGSDYEQYF
NA | NA | TRBJ2-7 | TRBV6-5 | TGTGCCAGCAGTGCCGCGGTCTACGAGCAGTACTTC | CASSAAVYEQYF
NA | TRBD1 | TRBJ2-7 | TRBV7-9 | TGTGCCAGCAGCGCCGGGACAGGGGAAGGCTACGAGCAGTACTTC | CASSAGTGEGYEQYF
NA | NA | TRBJ2-3 | TRBV7-9 | TGTGCCAGCAGCCCCAGAACAGATACGCAGTATTTT | CASSPRTDTQYF
NA | NA | TRBJ2-7 | TRBV6-5 | TGTGCCAGCAGTTATGGCCAGGGGGGCATCGATTACGAGCAGTACTTC | CASSYGQGGIDYEQYF